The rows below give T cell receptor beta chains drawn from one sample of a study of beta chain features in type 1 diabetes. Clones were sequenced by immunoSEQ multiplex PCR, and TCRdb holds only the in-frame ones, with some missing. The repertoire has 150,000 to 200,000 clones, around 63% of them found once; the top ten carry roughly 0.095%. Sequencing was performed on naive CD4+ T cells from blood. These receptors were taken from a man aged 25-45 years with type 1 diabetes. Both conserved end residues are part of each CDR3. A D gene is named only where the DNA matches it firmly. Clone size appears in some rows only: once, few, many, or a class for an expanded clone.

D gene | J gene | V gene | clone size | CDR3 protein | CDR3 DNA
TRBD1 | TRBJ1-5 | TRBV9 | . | CASSKGTGRSGQPQHF | TGTGCCAGCAGCAAAGGGACAGGGCGGTCAGGGCAGCCCCAGCATTTT
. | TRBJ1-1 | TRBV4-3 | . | CASSQGTFNTEAFF | TGCGCCAGCAGCCAGGGGACATTTAACACTGAAGCTTTCTTT
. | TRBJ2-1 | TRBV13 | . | CASSLYGEPAYNEQFF | TGTGCCAGCAGCTTGTACGGGGAGCCAGCCTACAATGAGCAGTTCTTC
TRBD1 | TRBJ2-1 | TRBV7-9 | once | CASSLGTGGLYNEQFF | TGTGCCAGCAGCTTAGGGACAGGGGGCCTCTACAATGAGCAGTTCTTC
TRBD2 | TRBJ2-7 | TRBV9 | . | CASSPGTSGVTDEQYF | TGTGCCAGCAGCCCGGGGACTAGCGGGGTGACAGACGAGCAGTACTTC
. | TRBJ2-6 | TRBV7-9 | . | CASGGANVLTF | TGTGCCAGCGGCGGGGCCAACGTCCTGACTTTC
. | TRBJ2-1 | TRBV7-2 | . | CASSFRPMANNEQFF | TGTGCCAGCAGCTTCAGACCTATGGCAAACAATGAGCAGTTCTTC
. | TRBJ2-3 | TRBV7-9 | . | CASSLEGPRADTQYF | TGTGCCAGCAGCTTAGAAGGCCCCAGGGCAGATACGCAGTATTTT
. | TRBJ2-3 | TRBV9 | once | CASSAGGPDVAYF | TGTGCCAGCAGCGCCGGGGGCCCAGACGTAGCATATTTT
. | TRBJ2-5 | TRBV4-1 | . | CASSQGGREETQYF | TGCGCCAGCAGCCAAGGGGGTAGGGAAGAGACCCAGTACTTC
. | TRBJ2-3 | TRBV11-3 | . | CASSLGTISTDTQYF | TGTGCCAGCAGCTTAGGTACAATTAGCACAGATACGCAGTATTTT
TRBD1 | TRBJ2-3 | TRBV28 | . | CASSLTGGPDTQYF | TGTGCCAGCAGTTTAACAGGGGGTCCAGATACGCAGTATTTT
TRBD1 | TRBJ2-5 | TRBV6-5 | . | CASSAPDRGQETQYF | TGTGCCAGCAGTGCCCCGGACAGGGGGCAAGAGACCCAGTACTTC
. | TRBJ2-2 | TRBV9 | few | CASSTTTSGTGELFF | TGTGCCAGCAGCACAACTACCTCGGGCACCGGGGAGCTGTTTTTT
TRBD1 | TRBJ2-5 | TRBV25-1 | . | CASSDDRALQETQYF | TGTGCCAGCAGTGACGACAGGGCTCTCCAAGAGACCCAGTACTTC
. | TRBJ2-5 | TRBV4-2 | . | CASSQDQRSQETQYF | TGTGCCAGCAGCCAAGATCAGAGAAGCCAAGAGACCCAGTACTTC
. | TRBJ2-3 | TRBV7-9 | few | CASSLVQGTDTQYF | TGTGCCAGCAGCTTAGTACAGGGCACAGATACGCAGTATTTT
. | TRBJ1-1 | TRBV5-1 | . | CASRVDTEAFF | TGCGCCAGCAGAGTGGACACTGAAGCTTTCTTT
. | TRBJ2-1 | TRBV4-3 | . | CASSQDGGTYNEQFF | TGCGCCAGCAGCCAAGATGGGGGGACCTACAATGAGCAGTTCTTC
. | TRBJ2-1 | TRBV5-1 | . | CASSEMLEQFF | TGCGCCAGCAGCGAGATGCTTGAGCAGTTCTTC
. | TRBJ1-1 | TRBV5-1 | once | CASSAGVNTEAFF | TGCGCCAGCAGCGCAGGGGTGAACACTGAAGCTTTCTTT
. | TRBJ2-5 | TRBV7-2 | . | CASSLKETQYF | TGTGCCAGCAGCCTTAAAGAGACCCAGTACTTC
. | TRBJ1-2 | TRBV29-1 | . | CSVWAGGDGYTF | TGCAGCGTCTGGGCGGGAGGCGATGGCTACACCTTC
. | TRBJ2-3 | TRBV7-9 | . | CASSFDRRADTQYF | TGTGCCAGCAGCTTCGACAGACGGGCTGATACGCAGTATTTT
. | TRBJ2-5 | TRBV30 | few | CAWSVQRQVHF | TGTGCCTGGAGTGTACAGAGACAGGTCCACTTC
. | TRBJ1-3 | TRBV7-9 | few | CASLLISGNTIYF | TGTGCCAGCCTCCTTATCTCTGGAAACACCATATATTTT
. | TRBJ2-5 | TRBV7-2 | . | CASSSSPAGGETQYF | TGTGCCAGCAGCTCCTCCCCGGCGGGCGGGGAGACCCAGTACTTC
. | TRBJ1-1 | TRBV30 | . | CAWSVLGATEAFF | TGTGCCTGGAGTGTACTCGGAGCCACTGAAGCTTTCTTT
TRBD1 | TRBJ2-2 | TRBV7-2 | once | CASSLELGRGPGELFF | TGTGCCAGCAGCTTAGAATTGGGCAGGGGGCCCGGGGAGCTGTTTTTT
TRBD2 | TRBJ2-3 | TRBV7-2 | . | CASSSRTSRSTDTQYF | TGTGCCAGCAGCTCACGGACTAGCCGAAGCACAGATACGCAGTATTTT
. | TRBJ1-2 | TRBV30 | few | CAWATGNYGYTF | TGTGCCTGGGCTACAGGGAACTATGGCTACACCTTC
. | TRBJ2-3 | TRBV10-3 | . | CAISRGVTDTQYF | TGTGCCATCAGTCGGGGTGTCACAGATACGCAGTATTTT
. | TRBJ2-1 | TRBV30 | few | CAWTTGSYNEQFF | TGTGCCTGGACCACCGGCTCCTACAATGAGCAGTTCTTC
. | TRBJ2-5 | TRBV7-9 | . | CASSLPEPRETQYF | TGTGCCAGCAGCTTGCCCGAACCCCGGGAGACCCAGTACTTC
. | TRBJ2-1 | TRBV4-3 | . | CASSQDQMTSGNEQFF | TGCGCCAGCAGCCAAGATCAAATGACTAGTGGGAATGAGCAGTTCTTC
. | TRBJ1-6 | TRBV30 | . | CAWSVPPGNFRNSPLHF | TGTGCCTGGAGTGTACCTCCCGGGAATTTCCGTAATTCACCCCTCCACTTT
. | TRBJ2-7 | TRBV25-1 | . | CASSEYLSYEQYF | TGTGCCAGCAGTGAATATCTGTCCTACGAGCAGTACTTC
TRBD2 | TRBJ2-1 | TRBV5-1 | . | CASSLVLAGSYNEQFF | TGCGCCAGCAGCTTGGTTTTAGCGGGGAGCTACAATGAGCAGTTCTTC
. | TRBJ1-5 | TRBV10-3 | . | CAISDGQVGNQPQHF | TGTGCCATCAGTGACGGGCAGGTTGGCAATCAGCCCCAGCATTTT
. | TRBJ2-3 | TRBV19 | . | CASKTQVGGDTQYF | TGTGCCAGTAAGACACAGGTCGGTGGAGATACGCAGTATTTT
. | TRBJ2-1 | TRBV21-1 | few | CASSPSLGGSYNEQFF | TGTGCCAGCAGCCCCAGTTTAGGGGGCTCCTACAATGAGCAGTTCTTC
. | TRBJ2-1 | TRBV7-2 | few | CASSFEVRDNEQFF | TGTGCCAGCAGCTTTGAGGTCAGGGACAATGAGCAGTTCTTC
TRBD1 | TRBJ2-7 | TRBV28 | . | CASSSSQGAEYEQYF | TGTGCCAGCAGTTCCTCACAGGGGGCCGAATACGAGCAGTACTTC
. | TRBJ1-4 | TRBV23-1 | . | CASSQDGFFEKLFF | TGCGCCAGCAGTCAGGACGGGTTTTTTGAAAAACTGTTTTTT
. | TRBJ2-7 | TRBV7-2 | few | CASSLVGEQYF | TGTGCCAGCAGCTTAGTCGGCGAGCAGTACTTC
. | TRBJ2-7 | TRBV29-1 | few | CSIMTRASPYEQYF | TGCAGCATTATGACCAGGGCGAGCCCCTACGAGCAGTACTTC
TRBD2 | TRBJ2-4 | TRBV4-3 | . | CASSQDVGRDIQYF | TGCGCCAGCAGCCAAGATGTTGGGAGGGACATTCAGTACTTC
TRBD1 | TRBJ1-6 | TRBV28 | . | CASSSGQGVGSPLHF | TGTGCCAGCAGTTCGGGACAGGGGGTTGGCTCACCCCTCCACTTT
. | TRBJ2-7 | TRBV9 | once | CASSPDIRAFPGYEQYF | TGTGCCAGCAGCCCCGATATTCGAGCGTTCCCCGGCTACGAGCAGTACTTC
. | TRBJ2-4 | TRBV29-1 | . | CSVEEARDKNIQYF | TGCAGCGTTGAAGAAGCTAGAGATAAAAACATTCAGTACTTC
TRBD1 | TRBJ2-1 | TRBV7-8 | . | CASSSPGTGGGKFF | TGTGCCAGCAGCTCGCCTGGGACAGGAGGAGGGAAGTTCTTC
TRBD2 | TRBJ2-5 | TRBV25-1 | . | CASSELGGVETQYF | TGTGCCAGCAGTGAATTGGGAGGGGTGGAGACCCAGTACTTC
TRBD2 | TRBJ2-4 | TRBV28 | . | CASSSLGVSGVLNIQYF | TGTGCCAGCAGTTCCCTCGGCGTTAGCGGGGTTCTGAACATTCAGTACTTC
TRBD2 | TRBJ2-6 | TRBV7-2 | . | CADTGTGTTGANVLTF | TGTGCCGACACCGGGACCGGGACTACTGGGGCCAACGTCCTGACTTTC
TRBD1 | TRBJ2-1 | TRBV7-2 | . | CASSLVYGTGEQFF | TGTGCCAGCAGCTTAGTTTATGGGACAGGGGAGCAGTTCTTC